The clone carrying this TCR beta chain was seen many times. Its target is not known. The data were obtained in a study of T cell repertoires in cytomegalovirus infection. Whole-study context: Recently identified HLA-C-restricted CMV epitopes and well-studied HLA-B-restricted CMV epitopes were used by the study. Public TCR beta signatures were indicative of both CMV infection and a matching HLA type. Study-wide results and caveats: Summed public TCR beta family frequency identified CMV carriers bearing the relevant HLA.

TCRdb independently ran MiXCR on the reads; one entry per CDR3 protein. Altogether hundreds of thousands of distinct CDR3 sequences are present, about 33% being singletons, with the ten largest covering approximately 18%. Per germline, CDR1 SGHVS and CDR2 FNYEAQ. The CDR3 is made up of 19 amino acids. V lost 1 base and J lost 5; bases outside the gene matches: 15. This TCR was sampled from a human donor in good health (CMV status not recorded). Some clones in this sample may be carry-over from other donors' samples. The specimen was cultured PBMCs, collected from culture after CMV antigen stimulation. The chain combines TRBV7-6 with TRBJ1-5; 9 bases are shared with TRBD1. The CDR3 here is CASSLVFDGGQGVYQPQHF. As DNA, the CDR3 is TGTGCCAGCAGCTTAGTTTTTGATGGGGGACAGGGTGTTTATCAGCCCCAGCATTTT.